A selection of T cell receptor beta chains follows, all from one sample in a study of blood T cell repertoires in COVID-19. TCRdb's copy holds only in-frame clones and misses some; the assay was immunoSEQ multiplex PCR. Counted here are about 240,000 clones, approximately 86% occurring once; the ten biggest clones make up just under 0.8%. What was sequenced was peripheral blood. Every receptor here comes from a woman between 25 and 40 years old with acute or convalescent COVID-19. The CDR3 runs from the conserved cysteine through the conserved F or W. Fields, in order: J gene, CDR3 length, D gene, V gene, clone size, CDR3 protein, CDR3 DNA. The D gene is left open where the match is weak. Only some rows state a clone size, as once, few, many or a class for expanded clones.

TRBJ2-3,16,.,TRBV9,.,CASSVAQRVRTDTQYF,TGTGCCAGCAGCGTAGCTCAGAGGGTAAGGACGGATACGCAGTATTTT
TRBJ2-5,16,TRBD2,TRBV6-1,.,CASSDRVAGGGETQYF,TGTGCCAGCAGTGATCGAGTAGCGGGAGGTGGGGAGACCCAGTACTTC
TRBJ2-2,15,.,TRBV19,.,CASSFAGARTGELFF,TGTGCCAGTAGTTTCGCAGGGGCGAGAACCGGGGAGCTGTTTTTT
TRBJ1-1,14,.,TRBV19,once,CASRWSGGGTEAFF,TGTGCCAGTAGGTGGTCGGGGGGAGGGACTGAAGCTTTCTTT
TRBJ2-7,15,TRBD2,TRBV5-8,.,CASRTGLAGNYEQYF,TGTGCCAGCAGGACGGGACTAGCGGGGAATTACGAGCAGTACTTC
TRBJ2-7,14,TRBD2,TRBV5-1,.,CASSLTSGRYEQYF,TGCGCCAGCAGCTTGACTAGCGGGAGGTACGAGCAGTACTTC
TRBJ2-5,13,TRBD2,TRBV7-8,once,CASSLGGRETQYF,TGTGCCAGCAGCTTAGGCGGGAGAGAGACCCAGTACTTC
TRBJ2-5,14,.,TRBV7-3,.,CASSQSGGKGTQYF,TGTGCCAGCAGCCAATCGGGGGGCAAGGGGACCCAGTACTTC
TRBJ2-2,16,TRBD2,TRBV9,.,CASSTLAEDHTGELFF,TGTGCCAGCAGCACCCTAGCGGAGGACCACACCGGGGAGCTGTTTTTT
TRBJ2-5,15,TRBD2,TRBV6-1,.,CASSEEGTRQETQYF,TGTGCCAGCAGTGAAGAGGGGACTAGACAAGAGACCCAGTACTTC
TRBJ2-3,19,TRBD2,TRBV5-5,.,CASSSGLAGGPSFTDTQYF,TGTGCCAGCAGTTCGGGACTAGCGGGAGGGCCCTCTTTCACAGATACGCAGTATTTT
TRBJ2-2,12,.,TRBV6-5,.,CASSFLTGELFF,TGTGCCAGCAGTTTCCTCACCGGGGAGCTGTTTTTT
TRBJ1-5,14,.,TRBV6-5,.,CASSSQGNNQPQHF,TGTGCCAGCAGTTCGCAGGGAAACAATCAGCCCCAGCATTTT
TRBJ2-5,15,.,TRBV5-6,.,CASSSPFAEPETQYF,TGTGCCAGCAGCTCCCCCTTCGCGGAGCCAGAGACCCAGTACTTC
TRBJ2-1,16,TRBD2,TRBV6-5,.,CASSYSSLAGRYEQFF,TGTGCCAGCAGTTACTCGAGTCTAGCGGGACGCTATGAGCAGTTCTTC
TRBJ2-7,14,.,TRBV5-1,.,CASSLQGLSYEQYF,TGCGCCAGCAGCTTGCAGGGTCTATCCTACGAGCAGTACTTC
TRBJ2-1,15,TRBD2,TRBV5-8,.,CVGTSGSRVYNEQFF,TGTGTGGGGACTAGCGGGAGTCGGGTCTACAATGAGCAGTTCTTC
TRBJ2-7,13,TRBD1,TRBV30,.,CAWGRQGTYEQYF,TGTGCCTGGGGAAGACAGGGGACCTACGAGCAGTACTTC
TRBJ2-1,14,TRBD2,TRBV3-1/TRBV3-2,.,CASSQVWREGEQFF,TGTGCCAGCAGCCAAGTTTGGAGGGAGGGTGAGCAGTTCTTC
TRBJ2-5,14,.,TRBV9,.,CASSVFGAGETQYF,TGTGCCAGCAGCGTGTTTGGGGCTGGGGAGACCCAGTACTTC
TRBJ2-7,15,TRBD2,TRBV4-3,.,CASSQGLAALYEQYF,TGCGCCAGCAGCCAAGGACTAGCGGCTCTTTACGAGCAGTACTTC
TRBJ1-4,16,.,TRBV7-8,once,CASSHLQVATNEKLFF,TGTGCCAGCAGCCACCTCCAAGTAGCAACTAATGAAAAACTGTTTTTT
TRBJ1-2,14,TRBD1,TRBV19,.,CASSTNRGDYGYTF,TGTGCCAGTAGTACGAACAGGGGAGACTATGGCTACACCTTC
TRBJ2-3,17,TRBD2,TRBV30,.,CAWSQSLGLAGTDTQYF,TGTGCCTGGAGCCAATCGTTGGGGCTAGCGGGCACAGATACGCAGTATTTT
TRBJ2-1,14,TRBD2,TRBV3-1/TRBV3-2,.,CASSHTSGYNEQFF,TGTGCCAGCAGCCATACTAGCGGCTACAATGAGCAGTTCTTC
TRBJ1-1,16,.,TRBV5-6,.,CASSPLRGPMNTEAFF,TGTGCCAGCAGCCCCCTGCGAGGTCCGATGAACACTGAAGCTTTCTTT
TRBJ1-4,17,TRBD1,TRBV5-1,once,CASSLEAVRGSNEKLFF,TGCGCCAGCAGCTTGGAAGCCGTCAGGGGGTCGAATGAAAAACTGTTTTTT
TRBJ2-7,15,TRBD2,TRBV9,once,CASSEMGLAGHEQYF,TGTGCCAGCAGCGAAATGGGACTAGCGGGACACGAGCAGTACTTC
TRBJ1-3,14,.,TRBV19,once,CASSIEGSGNTIYF,TGTGCCAGTAGTATCGAGGGCTCTGGAAACACCATATATTTT
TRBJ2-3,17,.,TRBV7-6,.,CASSLGMTGRATDTQYF,TGTGCCAGCAGCTTAGGTATGACAGGTAGGGCCACAGATACGCAGTATTTT
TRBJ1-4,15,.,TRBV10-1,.,CASFSGGGSEEKLFF,TGCGCCAGCTTTTCGGGGGGGGGCTCTGAGGAAAAACTGTTTTTT
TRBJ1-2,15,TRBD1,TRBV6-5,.,CASSYSGSGGYGYTF,TGTGCCAGCAGTTACTCAGGTTCAGGGGGCTATGGCTACACCTTC
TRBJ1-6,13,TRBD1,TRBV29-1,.,CSVRRDSNSPLHF,TGCAGCGTTCGCCGGGACAGTAATTCACCCCTCCACTTT
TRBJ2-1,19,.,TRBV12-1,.,CASSFEWAGPRIPYNEQFF,TGTGCCAGCAGCTTTGAGTGGGCGGGACCCAGAATTCCTTACAATGAGCAGTTCTTC
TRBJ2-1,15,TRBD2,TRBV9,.,CASSVNPTSGNEQFF,TGTGCCAGCAGCGTAAACCCGACTAGCGGGAATGAGCAGTTCTTC
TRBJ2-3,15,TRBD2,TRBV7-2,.,CASSPRAGSTDTQYF,TGTGCCAGCAGCCCCCGAGCGGGGAGCACAGATACGCAGTATTTT
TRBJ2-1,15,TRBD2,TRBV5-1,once,CASSGRLAGTGEQFF,TGCGCCAGCAGCGGAAGACTAGCGGGGACGGGTGAGCAGTTCTTC
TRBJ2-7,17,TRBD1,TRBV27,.,CASSSVVGTGVSYEQYF,TGTGCCAGCAGTAGCGTAGTGGGCACAGGGGTATCCTACGAGCAGTACTTC
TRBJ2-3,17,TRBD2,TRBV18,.,CASSPPQLAGGTDTQYF,TGTGCCAGCTCACCACCCCAACTAGCGGGAGGCACAGATACGCAGTATTTT
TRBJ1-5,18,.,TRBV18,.,CASSQRAQDSYSNQPQHF,TGTGCCAGCTCACAGCGAGCTCAGGACAGCTATAGCAATCAGCCCCAGCATTTT
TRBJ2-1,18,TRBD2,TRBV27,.,CASNELSLGLAGNNEQFF,TGTGCCAGCAACGAACTAAGCCTTGGACTAGCGGGGAACAATGAGCAGTTCTTC
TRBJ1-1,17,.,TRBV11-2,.,CASSIRQVGYGGTEAFF,TGTGCCAGCAGCATCCGACAGGTTGGTTACGGTGGGACTGAAGCTTTCTTT
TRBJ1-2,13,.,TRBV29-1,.,CSVVGGGHDGYTF,TGCAGCGTTGTCGGGGGGGGGCATGATGGCTACACCTTC
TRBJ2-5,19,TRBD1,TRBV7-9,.,CASSLEGADRGFRERTQYF,TGTGCCAGCAGCTTAGAGGGGGCGGACAGGGGTTTCCGAGAGAGGACCCAGTACTTC
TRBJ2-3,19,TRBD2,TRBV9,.,CASSARRLAGGFSADTQYF,TGTGCCAGCAGCGCCCGGAGACTAGCGGGAGGGTTTAGTGCAGATACGCAGTATTTT
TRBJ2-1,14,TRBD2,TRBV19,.,CASSTGLALNEQFF,TGTGCCAGTAGTACGGGACTAGCTCTGAATGAGCAGTTCTTC
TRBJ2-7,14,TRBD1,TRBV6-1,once,CASREDRGPYEQYF,TGTGCCAGCAGAGAAGACAGGGGGCCCTACGAGCAGTACTTC
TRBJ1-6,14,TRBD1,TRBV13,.,CASSSTGEGSPLHF,TGTGCCAGCAGTTCTACAGGGGAAGGGTCACCCCTCCACTTT
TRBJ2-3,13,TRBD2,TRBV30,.,CAWRVTSGSVQYF,TGTGCCTGGAGGGTGACTAGCGGGAGCGTGCAGTATTTT
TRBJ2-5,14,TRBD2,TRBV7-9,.,CASSFAGAQETQYF,TGTGCCAGCAGCTTTGCGGGAGCCCAAGAGACCCAGTACTTC
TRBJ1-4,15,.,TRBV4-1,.,CASSQIQGSNEKLFF,TGCGCCAGCAGCCAAATACAGGGATCTAATGAAAAACTGTTTTTT
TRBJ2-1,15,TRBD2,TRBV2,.,CASTSFSGTYNEQFF,TGTGCCAGCACCAGCTTTAGCGGGACTTACAATGAGCAGTTCTTC
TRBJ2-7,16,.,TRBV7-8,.,CASSFFTAGLPYEQYF,TGTGCCAGCAGCTTTTTCACAGCGGGCCTGCCCTACGAGCAGTACTTC
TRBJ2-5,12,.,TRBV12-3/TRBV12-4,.,CASSSGYETQYF,TGTGCCAGCAGTTCAGGGTATGAGACCCAGTACTTC
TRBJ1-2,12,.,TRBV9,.,CASSTRAGGYTF,TGTGCCAGCAGCACCAGGGCTGGTGGCTACACCTTC